The clone carrying this TCR beta chain appeared a few times. The TCR beta CDR3 regions underwent amplification using RNA transcripts as the source. In the first-round RT-PCR of the TCR CDR3, the HTBI primer set was used. TCRdb itself ran the multiplex PCR reads through MiXCR, one entry per CDR3 protein. This sample carries about 360,000 distinct CDR3 sequences, about 13% of them seen once, and the ten largest clones take 20%. The data stem from a study of T cells in Graves' hyperthyroidism and ophthalmopathy. Germline lookup yields CDR1 DFQATT and CDR2 SNEGSKA (reference sequence). V was cut by 5 bases and J by 1 base, with 26 bases left in between. This CDR3 spans 19 amino acids.

This sequence originates from a man aged 30 to 45 with Graves' hyperthyroidism that later progressed to Graves' ophthalmopathy. The material sequenced was blood. The chain joins TRBV20-1 to TRBJ1-4; D may be TRBD1 (5 bases). This CDR3 is CSARGRASALLGTNEKLFF. The DNA of the CDR3 is TGCAGTGCTCGGGGCAGGGCCTCAGCCCTCCTGGGAACTAATGAAAAACTGTTTTTT.